These T cell receptor beta chains were read from a single sample in a study of cytomegalovirus exposure and HLA in healthy donors. Method: immunoSEQ multiplex PCR; TCRdb's copy keeps in-frame clones and lacks some. The sample consists of around 100,000 clones, approximately 80% of them appearing once. What was sequenced was PBMCs. Receptors were obtained from a male donor in good health and CMV-seropositive. Both conserved end residues are part of each CDR3. D genes are given only for firm matches. The size entry is marked missing in some rows and otherwise reads once, few, many or a size class.

clone size: few; D gene: .; J gene: TRBJ2-5; V gene: TRBV18; CDR3 protein: CASSPLYQTQETQYF; CDR3 DNA: TGTGCCAGCTCACCTCTTTACCAGACACAAGAGACCCAGTACTTC
clone size: .; D gene: .; J gene: TRBJ1-2; V gene: TRBV10-3; CDR3 protein: CAISESIISDGYTF; CDR3 DNA: TGTGCCATCAGTGAGTCTATAATATCGGATGGCTACACCTTC
clone size: .; D gene: .; J gene: TRBJ1-4; V gene: TRBV28; CDR3 protein: CASSSPEGLGEKLFF; CDR3 DNA: TGTGCCAGCAGTTCCCCTGAGGGCTTAGGTGAAAAACTGTTTTTT
clone size: .; D gene: TRBD2; J gene: TRBJ2-3; V gene: TRBV5-8; CDR3 protein: CASSFPFLGLAGVTDTQYF; CDR3 DNA: TGTGCCAGCAGTTTTCCTTTTCTCGGACTAGCGGGAGTCACAGATACGCAGTATTTT
clone size: .; D gene: .; J gene: TRBJ1-6; V gene: TRBV7-9; CDR3 protein: CASSIPRAPLHF; CDR3 DNA: TGTGCCAGCAGCATTCCCCGGGCACCCCTCCACTTT
clone size: .; D gene: .; J gene: TRBJ2-7; V gene: TRBV4-3; CDR3 protein: CASSQGMPGEQYF; CDR3 DNA: TGCGCCAGCAGCCAAGGGATGCCGGGCGAGCAGTACTTC
clone size: few; D gene: TRBD1; J gene: TRBJ1-1; V gene: TRBV10-3; CDR3 protein: CAISEPGQGGTEAFF; CDR3 DNA: TGTGCCATCAGTGAGCCGGGACAGGGAGGAACTGAAGCTTTCTTT
clone size: .; D gene: TRBD1; J gene: TRBJ1-1; V gene: TRBV6-5; CDR3 protein: CASSSSTGTEAFF; CDR3 DNA: TGTGCCAGCAGCTCCTCGACAGGGACTGAAGCTTTCTTT
clone size: .; D gene: .; J gene: TRBJ2-7; V gene: TRBV6-5; CDR3 protein: CASSFAESYEQYF; CDR3 DNA: TGTGCCAGCAGTTTCGCAGAATCCTACGAGCAGTACTTC
clone size: .; D gene: TRBD2; J gene: TRBJ2-2; V gene: TRBV5-6; CDR3 protein: CASTGGTGELFF; CDR3 DNA: TGTGCCAGCACGGGGGGCACCGGGGAGCTGTTTTTT
clone size: .; D gene: .; J gene: TRBJ2-1; V gene: TRBV29-1; CDR3 protein: CSATGGGYNEQFF; CDR3 DNA: TGCAGCGCTACAGGGGGGGGATACAATGAGCAGTTCTTC
clone size: .; D gene: TRBD1; J gene: TRBJ2-2; V gene: TRBV5-8; CDR3 protein: CASSSGTGGYTGELFF; CDR3 DNA: TGTGCCAGCAGCTCCGGGACAGGGGGTTATACCGGGGAGCTGTTTTTT
clone size: .; D gene: .; J gene: TRBJ1-2; V gene: TRBV11-2; CDR3 protein: CASSLVFGDNPNYGYTF; CDR3 DNA: TGTGCCAGCAGCTTAGTTTTCGGGGACAACCCTAACTATGGCTACACCTTC
clone size: once; D gene: .; J gene: TRBJ2-7; V gene: TRBV6-5; CDR3 protein: CASRNSYEQYF; CDR3 DNA: TGTGCCAGCCGTAACTCCTACGAGCAGTACTTC
clone size: .; D gene: .; J gene: TRBJ1-1; V gene: TRBV7-2; CDR3 protein: CASSLGPTPPEAFF; CDR3 DNA: TGTGCCAGCAGCTTAGGCCCGACTCCCCCCGAAGCTTTCTTT
clone size: .; D gene: .; J gene: TRBJ2-7; V gene: TRBV18; CDR3 protein: CASSPSAGDYEQYF; CDR3 DNA: TGTGCCAGCTCACCATCAGCCGGGGACTACGAGCAGTACTTC
clone size: .; D gene: .; J gene: TRBJ2-6; V gene: TRBV10-3; CDR3 protein: CATGAGAGANVLTF; CDR3 DNA: TGTGCCACAGGGGCAGGGGCTGGGGCCAACGTCCTGACTTTC
clone size: .; D gene: TRBD2; J gene: TRBJ2-3; V gene: TRBV5-4; CDR3 protein: CASSLRTSGAGDTQYF; CDR3 DNA: TGTGCCAGCAGCTTGAGAACTAGCGGGGCAGGAGATACGCAGTATTTT
clone size: few; D gene: TRBD2; J gene: TRBJ2-3; V gene: TRBV13; CDR3 protein: CASSLGLRETSGPADTQYF; CDR3 DNA: TGTGCCAGCAGCTTAGGCCTTCGGGAGACTAGCGGTCCGGCAGATACGCAGTATTTT
clone size: .; D gene: TRBD2; J gene: TRBJ2-5; V gene: TRBV7-2; CDR3 protein: CASSPAGTSGMGETQYF; CDR3 DNA: TGTGCCAGCAGCCCTGCCGGGACTAGCGGGATGGGTGAGACCCAGTACTTC
clone size: .; D gene: .; J gene: TRBJ2-1; V gene: TRBV18; CDR3 protein: CASSPPGASGQFF; CDR3 DNA: TGTGCCAGCTCACCCCCCGGCGCTAGTGGGCAGTTCTTC
clone size: .; D gene: TRBD1; J gene: TRBJ2-5; V gene: TRBV29-1; CDR3 protein: CSVGTGALQETQYF; CDR3 DNA: TGCAGCGTTGGGACAGGGGCCCTCCAAGAGACCCAGTACTTC
clone size: .; D gene: TRBD1; J gene: TRBJ2-2; V gene: TRBV25-1; CDR3 protein: CASHPGDRSTGELFF; CDR3 DNA: TGTGCCAGTCATCCAGGGGACAGGAGCACCGGGGAGCTGTTTTTT
clone size: .; D gene: TRBD2; J gene: TRBJ2-1; V gene: TRBV4-2; CDR3 protein: CASSQGGGGLEWQFF; CDR3 DNA: TGTGCCAGCAGCCAAGGGGGCGGAGGACTAGAGTGGCAGTTCTTC
clone size: few; D gene: TRBD1; J gene: TRBJ1-4; V gene: TRBV4-2; CDR3 protein: CASSQTGTGDEKLFF; CDR3 DNA: TGTGCCAGCAGCCAAACCGGGACAGGGGACGAAAAACTGTTTTTT
clone size: .; D gene: .; J gene: TRBJ2-1; V gene: TRBV7-2; CDR3 protein: CASSSRRSPRNEQFF; CDR3 DNA: TGTGCCAGCAGCTCCCGGCGGAGCCCACGGAATGAGCAGTTCTTC
clone size: once; D gene: .; J gene: TRBJ1-5; V gene: TRBV28; CDR3 protein: CASSDPGGNQPQHF; CDR3 DNA: TGTGCCAGCAGCGACCCGGGAGGGAATCAGCCCCAGCATTTT
clone size: .; D gene: TRBD1; J gene: TRBJ1-3; V gene: TRBV18; CDR3 protein: CASSFYGQAVSGNTIYF; CDR3 DNA: TGTGCCAGCTCCTTCTATGGACAGGCCGTCTCTGGAAACACCATATATTTT
clone size: .; D gene: TRBD2; J gene: TRBJ2-1; V gene: TRBV2; CDR3 protein: CASFWGGGFNEQFF; CDR3 DNA: TGTGCCAGCTTTTGGGGGGGAGGGTTCAATGAGCAGTTCTTC
clone size: .; D gene: .; J gene: TRBJ2-5; V gene: TRBV29-1; CDR3 protein: CSVDPSADQETQYF; CDR3 DNA: TGCAGCGTTGATCCTAGCGCAGACCAAGAGACCCAGTACTTC
clone size: .; D gene: TRBD2; J gene: TRBJ2-5; V gene: TRBV5-1; CDR3 protein: CASSLVSGSETQYF; CDR3 DNA: TGCGCCAGCAGCTTGGTTAGCGGGAGCGAGACCCAGTACTTC
clone size: .; D gene: .; J gene: TRBJ1-5; V gene: TRBV18; CDR3 protein: CASSPKPGNQPQHF; CDR3 DNA: TGTGCCAGCTCACCAAAGCCCGGCAATCAGCCCCAGCATTTT
clone size: .; D gene: TRBD2; J gene: TRBJ2-1; V gene: TRBV2; CDR3 protein: CASSEAIAGQTSFTYNEQFF; CDR3 DNA: TGTGCCAGCAGTGAAGCAATAGCGGGACAAACATCATTTACCTACAATGAGCAGTTCTTC
clone size: .; D gene: TRBD1; J gene: TRBJ2-5; V gene: TRBV18; CDR3 protein: CASSPAGGTETQYF; CDR3 DNA: TGTGCCAGCTCACCGGCAGGGGGCACAGAGACCCAGTACTTC
clone size: few; D gene: TRBD2; J gene: TRBJ2-1; V gene: TRBV7-9; CDR3 protein: CASSLQAGGDPYNEQFF; CDR3 DNA: TGTGCCAGCAGCTTACAGGCGGGAGGAGACCCCTACAATGAGCAGTTCTTC
clone size: .; D gene: .; J gene: TRBJ2-7; V gene: TRBV11-2; CDR3 protein: CASTKRGGESSYEQYF; CDR3 DNA: TGTGCCAGCACCAAACGAGGGGGAGAGAGCTCCTACGAGCAGTACTTC
clone size: .; D gene: TRBD1; J gene: TRBJ1-5; V gene: TRBV19; CDR3 protein: CATSGTGDNQPQHF; CDR3 DNA: TGTGCCACCTCCGGGACAGGGGACAATCAGCCCCAGCATTTT
clone size: .; D gene: .; J gene: TRBJ1-1; V gene: TRBV16; CDR3 protein: CASSRTVNTEAFF; CDR3 DNA: TGTGCCAGCAGCCGGACAGTCAACACTGAAGCTTTCTTT
clone size: .; D gene: TRBD1; J gene: TRBJ1-1; V gene: TRBV4-2; CDR3 protein: CASSLDRAGAEAFF; CDR3 DNA: TGTGCCAGCAGCCTGGACAGGGCGGGGGCTGAAGCTTTCTTT
clone size: few; D gene: .; J gene: TRBJ2-4; V gene: TRBV4-2; CDR3 protein: CASSQTPGERTKNIQYF; CDR3 DNA: TGTGCCAGCAGCCAAACTCCAGGGGAAAGGACCAAAAACATTCAGTACTTC
clone size: few; D gene: TRBD1; J gene: TRBJ2-7; V gene: TRBV18; CDR3 protein: CASSPSGTASLWQYF; CDR3 DNA: TGTGCCAGCTCACCGTCCGGGACAGCTTCCCTTTGGCAGTACTTC